This T cell receptor (beta chain) appears in the sequencing data of a study of T cell responses to AZD1222 COVID-19 vaccine. The overall study: Both about-4-week and about-12-week second-dose recipients were combined. Regarding the study as a whole: Two doses of AZD1222 preceded a rise in Spike-specific TCR breadth and depth. Nearly half of the spike-specific TCRs reportedly recognize variant regions that carry no mutations.

Data came from immunoSEQ multiplex PCR; TCRdb stores just in-frame clones and leaves some out. The sample holds around 120,000 clones, about 85% seen once. V was trimmed by 5 bases and J by 1 base, leaving 12 bases between them. The CDR3 extends over 14 amino acids. Germline CDR1 reads SGDLS; CDR2 reads YYNGEE. Details on this clone: The antigen is undetermined.

The input for sequencing was peripheral blood, taken on day 0 of AZD1222 vaccination. This chain joins TRBV9 and TRBJ1-2; D gene ambiguous. The receptor was derived from an adult in good health. The CDR3 nucleotides read TGTGCCAGCAGTGCCGAGGGCGGTAACTATGGCTACACCTTC. Translated, it gives CASSAEGGNYGYTF. Based on the CDR3 plus reference TRBV9 and TRBJ1-2, the full variable domain is DSGVTQTPKHLITATGQRVTLRCSPRSGDLSVYWYQQSLDQGLQFLIQYYNGEERAKGNILERFSAQQFPDLHSELNLSSLELGDSALYFCASSAEGGNYGYTFGSGTRLTVV.